The following is a T cell receptor beta chain sequence with its context. The data were taken from a study of control samples from healthy donors and cancer patients. The germline V gene encodes CDR1 SGHVS and CDR2 FQNEAQ. Deletions cut 0 bases from V and 0 bases from J, with 9 bases between. The CDR3 totals 16 residues. Method: immunoSEQ multiplex PCR; TCRdb's copy keeps in-frame clones and lacks some. The sample includes 25,000 to 35,000 clones, 80% to 90% seen only once; the top ten take approximately 1.5%. Sequenced input: PBMCs. The sequence derives from a woman between 40 and 50 years old with lung cancer. The chain links TRBV7-8 to TRBJ1-3; D remains unclear. The CDR3 DNA follows: TGTGCCAGCAGCTTAGCAAGATGGAGCTCTGGAAACACCATATATTTT. Its translation: CASSLARWSSGNTIYF.